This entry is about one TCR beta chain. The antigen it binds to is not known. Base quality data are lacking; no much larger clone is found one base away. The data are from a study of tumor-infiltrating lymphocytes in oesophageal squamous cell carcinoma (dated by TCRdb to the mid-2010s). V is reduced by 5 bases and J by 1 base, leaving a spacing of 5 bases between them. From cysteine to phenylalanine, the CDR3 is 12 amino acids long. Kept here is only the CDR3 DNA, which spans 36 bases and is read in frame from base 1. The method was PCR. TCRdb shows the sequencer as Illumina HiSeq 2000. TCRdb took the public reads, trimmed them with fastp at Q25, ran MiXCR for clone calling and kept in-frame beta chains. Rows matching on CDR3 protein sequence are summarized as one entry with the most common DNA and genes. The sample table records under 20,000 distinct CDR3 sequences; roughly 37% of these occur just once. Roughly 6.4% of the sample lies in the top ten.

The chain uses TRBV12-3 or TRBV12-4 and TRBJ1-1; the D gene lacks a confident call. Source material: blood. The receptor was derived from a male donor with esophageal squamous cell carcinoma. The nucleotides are TGTGCCAGCAGTCTGCAGAACACTGAAGCTTTCTTT. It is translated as CASSLQNTEAFF.